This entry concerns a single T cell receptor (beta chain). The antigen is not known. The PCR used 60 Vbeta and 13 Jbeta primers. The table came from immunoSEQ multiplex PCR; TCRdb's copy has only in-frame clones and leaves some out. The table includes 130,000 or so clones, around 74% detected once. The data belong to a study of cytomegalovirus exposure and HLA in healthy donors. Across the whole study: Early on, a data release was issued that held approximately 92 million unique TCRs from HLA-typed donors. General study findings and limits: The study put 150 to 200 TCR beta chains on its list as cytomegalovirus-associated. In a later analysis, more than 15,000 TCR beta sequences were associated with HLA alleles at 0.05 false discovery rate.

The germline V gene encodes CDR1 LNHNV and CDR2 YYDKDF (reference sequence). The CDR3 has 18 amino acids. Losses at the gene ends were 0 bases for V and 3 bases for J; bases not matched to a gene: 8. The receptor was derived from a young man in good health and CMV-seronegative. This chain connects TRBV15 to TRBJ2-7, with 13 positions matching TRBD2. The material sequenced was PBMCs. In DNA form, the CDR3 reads TGTGCCACCAGCAGAGATCAAGGACTAGCGGGGGCCAACTACGAGCAGTACTTC. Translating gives CATSRDQGLAGANYEQYF.